These 27 T cell receptor beta chains came from one sample sequenced in a study of spatial heterogeneity in lung cancer. Study-level results: In tumors, expanded intratumoral alpha and beta TCR counts tracked mutation counts.

The time point was: sample taken at primary tumor resection. TCRdb independently ran MiXCR on the 5' RACE reads; one entry per CDR3 protein. The sample has 7,200 or so distinct CDR3 sequences; approximately 7% are singletons. No cognate antigen is known for these TCRs. The source was lung tumor tissue, collected at surgery. These receptors were collected from a female donor with early-stage non-small cell lung cancer.

This clonotype was counted between two and nine times. This beta chain lies outside the target of a library built for alpha chains; its clone size means little. The V and J genes are TRBV20-1 and TRBJ2-7, with TRBD2 identical over 11 bases. V shed 4 bases and J 4 bases; nucleotides not matched to a gene: 9. Germline assignment: CDR1 DFQATT and CDR2 SNEGSKA (reference sequence). The CDR3 has 15 residues. CDR3 sequence (DNA): TGCAGTGCTACGTCCGGACTAGCGGGCTCTTACGAGCAGTACTTC. It codes for CSATSGLAGSYEQYF.

The sample holds many counts of this clonotype. A read error may produce the germline difference seen at one junction end. This beta chain was picked up by a library intended for alpha chains and is off target, so its count carries little meaning. V and J are TRBV12-3 or TRBV12-4 and TRBJ2-7, with 9 bases identical to TRBD1. The CDR3 spans 15 residues. The CDR3 region is CTSSLGGQGFSEQYF. CDR3 in DNA: TGTACCAGCAGTTTAGGGGGACAGGGTTTCTCCGAGCAGTACTTC.

Within the sample, this clonotype is medium-sized. Since the library was made to target alpha chains, this beta chain is a stray read and its abundance is not meaningful. The chain links TRBV7-3 to TRBJ2-3; 8 nucleotides agree with TRBD2. Per germline, CDR1 SGHTA and CDR2 FQGTGA. The CDR3 extends over 16 amino acids. The ends lost 6 bases at V and 4 bases at J; junction bases unmatched: 12. The CDR3 sequence is CASRPAGTSGSDTQYF. CDR3 in DNA: TGTGCCAGCAGACCTGCCGGGACTAGTGGTTCAGATACGCAGTATTTT. The entire variable domain, with the rest obtained from reference TRBV7-3 and TRBJ2-3, is as follows: GAGVSQTPSNKVTEKGKYVELRCDPISGHTALYWYRQSLGQGPEFLIYFQGTGAADDSGLPNDRFFAVRPEGSVSTLKIQRTERGDSAVYLCASRPAGTSGSDTQYFGPGTRLTVL.

This clonotype was observed at least ten times. As an off-target read in a library built for alpha chains, this beta chain has a frequency of little significance. The rearrangement links TRBV29-1 to TRBJ2-5, with D possibly TRBD2 on 5 matching bases. CDR1 is SQVTM, CDR2 ANQGSEA, per germline. CDR3 size: 14 residues. Trimming removed 6 bases at V and 3 bases at J, with 17 bases between. The CDR3 sequence is CSVRSASGEETQYF. CDR3 sequence (DNA): TGCAGCGTGCGGTCGGCGAGCGGAGAAGAGACCCAGTACTTC.

This clonotype is categorized as medium-sized. The size of this beta chain means little, since it is a stray read in a library made for alpha chains. The genes are TRBV7-7 and TRBJ2-7; possible D gene TRBD2, 6 bases. Germline lookup yields CDR1 SSHAT and CDR2 FNYEAQ (reference sequence). The germline V and J ends were trimmed by 5 bases and 3 bases, with 20 bases remaining between them. The CDR3 is 16 amino acids. CDR3 sequence (DNA): TGTGCCAGCAGCCCTACCCTACTAGCTGCGCACTACGAGCAGTACTTC. Translating it yields CASSPTLLAAHYEQYF.

There are many counts of this clonotype. Within a library made for alpha chains, this beta chain is off target, and its count is uninformative. The rearrangement links TRBV6-6 to TRBJ2-1; 7 nucleotides align to TRBD2. Germline assignment: CDR1 MNHNY and CDR2 SVGAGI (reference sequence). With V trimmed by 0 bases and J by 5 bases, 4 bases remained unmatched. The CDR3 is 15 residues long. The CDR3 DNA sequence: TGTGCCAGCAGTTACTCCTACGGGGGGAACAATGAGCAGTTCTTC. Translating it yields CASSYSYGGNNEQFF.

Comments on this clonotype: The library was prepared for alpha chains; this beta chain is a stray read, so its frequency means little. The rearrangement joins TRBV12-3 or TRBV12-4 to TRBJ2-3; weak D call: TRBD2 (8 bases). CDR3 length: 15 residues. Trimming removed 8 bases at V and 2 bases at J, with 17 bases between. CDR3 coding DNA: TGTGCCAGCTCCCGGGGGGGACAGCACACAGATACGCAGTATTTT. Its protein is CASSRGGQHTDTQYF.

In this sample, this clonotype turned up many times. Found in a library prepared for alpha chains, this beta chain is an off-target read, and its abundance has little meaning. V usage is TRBV18 and J usage is TRBJ2-5; 8 bases are shared with TRBD1. Germline CDR1 KGHSH, CDR2 LQKENI. V gave up 1 base and J gave up 5 bases; unmatched junction bases: 3. There are 14 residues in the CDR3. The CDR3 DNA follows: TGTGCCAGCTCACCACGACAGGGGTGGGAGACCCAGTACTTC. This codes for CASSPRQGWETQYF.

This clonotype is classed as medium-sized. A library made for alpha chains picked up this beta chain off target, so its size means little. The chain combines TRBV6-6 with TRBJ2-7; D not certain. CDR1 MNHNY and CDR2 SVGAGI come from the germline V gene (reference sequence). V was pared by 5 bases and J by 2 bases, with 13 bases between. This CDR3 spans 14 amino acids. The CDR3 nucleotides are TGTGCCAGCAGTGAGACACCCCGAACCTACGAGCAGTACTTC. Translation gives CASSETPRTYEQYF.

Sample share makes this clonotype medium-sized. Found in a library prepared for alpha chains, this beta chain is an off-target read, and its abundance has little meaning. The chain links TRBV6-5 to TRBJ2-1, with D unresolved. V was trimmed by 3 bases and J by 8 bases, leaving 5 bases between them. This CDR3 has 11 residues. Germline V lookup: CDR1 MNHEY, CDR2 SVGAGI. This chain's CDR3 is CASSYWDEQFF. In DNA, the CDR3 is TGTGCCAGCAGTTATTGGGATGAGCAGTTCTTC.

On this clonotype: A library made for alpha chains picked up this beta chain off target, so its size means little. This chain joins TRBV6-5 and TRBJ1-1; no clear D gene. Trimming shortened V by 1 base and J by 2 bases, and 5 bases separated the two germline ends. The CDR3 covers 13 residues. Germline V lookup: CDR1 MNHEY, CDR2 SVGAGI. Written as DNA, the CDR3 is TGTGCCAGCAGTTACTACAGCAACACTGAAGCTTTCTTT. This codes for CASSYYSNTEAFF.

This clonotype was detected ten times or more. Since it is a stray read in a library aimed at alpha chains, this beta chain has a size that is not meaningful. This chain links TRBV7-6 with TRBJ2-1; tentatively, D is TRBD1 or TRBD2 (6 bases each). The CDR3 contains 13 residues. Germline V gene sequence: CDR1 SGHVS, CDR2 FNYEAQ. V gave up 2 bases and J gave up 10 bases, with 12 bases separating them. CDR3 sequence reads: CASSLRRRGEQFF. In DNA, the CDR3 is TGTGCCAGCAGCTTACGGCGGAGGGGGGAGCAGTTCTTC.

This clonotype was counted at least ten times. Found in a library prepared for alpha chains, this beta chain is an off-target read, and its abundance has little meaning. The chain couples TRBV27 to TRBJ2-1; 10 nucleotides match TRBD2. Germline CDR1 MNHEY, CDR2 SMNVEV (reference sequence). This CDR3 region has 17 residues. V trimming: 5 bases; J trimming: 4 bases; junction bases outside the gene matches: 11. CDR3 sequence reads: CASSIASSGRRYNEQFF. CDR3 coding DNA: TGTGCCAGCAGTATCGCATCTAGCGGGAGAAGGTACAATGAGCAGTTCTTC.

This clonotype appeared many times. As an off-target read in a library built for alpha chains, this beta chain has a frequency of little significance. The chain employs TRBV7-9 and TRBJ2-7, with D possibly called TRBD1 or TRBD2 (6 bases each). The CDR3 has 13 residues. Germline CDR1 reads SEHNR; CDR2 reads FQNEAQ (reference sequence). The V end was cut by 6 bases, the J end by 7 bases, with 16 bases between. The CDR3: CASRPGAGGEQYF. CDR3 DNA sequence: TGTGCCAGCAGGCCGGGGGCCGGGGGTGAGCAGTACTTC. Complete variable domain (other parts from reference TRBV7-9 and TRBJ2-7): DTGVSQNPRHKITKRGQNVTFRCDPISEHNRLYWYRQTLGQGPEFLTYFQNEAQLEKSRLLSDRFSAERPKGSFSTLEIQRTEQGDSAMYLCASRPGAGGEQYFGPGTRLTVT.

This clonotype was counted ten times or more. This beta chain represents an off-target read in a library built for alpha chains; its size is of limited meaning. This sequence joins TRBV20-1 and TRBJ2-7, with TRBD2 matching 10 bases. Germline V gene lookup returns CDR1 DFQATT and CDR2 SNEGSKA (reference sequence). This CDR3 is 17 amino acids long. V lost 1 base and J lost 1; bases outside the gene matches: 10. CDR3 protein: CSARGESLAGVSYEQYF. DNA of the CDR3: TGCAGTGCTAGAGGGGAATCTCTAGCGGGAGTTTCCTACGAGCAGTACTTC.

This clonotype counts as medium-sized. This beta chain represents an off-target read in a library built for alpha chains; its size is of limited meaning. This chain uses TRBV20-1 with TRBJ2-3, with 8 bases matching TRBD2. V lost 5 bases and J lost 3; bases outside the gene matches: 7. The germline V gene encodes CDR1 DFQATT and CDR2 SNEGSKA (reference sequence). This CDR3 contains 14 residues. CDR3 DNA: TGCAGTGCTTCACCCGGGACTAGGACAGATACGCAGTATTTT. Translated: CSASPGTRTDTQYF.

The table lists this clonotype with many counts. The junction shows a germline mismatch at one end, possibly a read error. Because this beta chain is a stray read in a library intended to capture alpha chains, its abundance should not be given much weight. This chain links TRBV14 with TRBJ2-3; perhaps TRBD2 as D (5 bases). CDR1 is SGHDN, CDR2 FVKESK, per germline. The CDR3 extends over 14 amino acids. The CDR3 region is CASSEDGGLDTQYF. CDR3 nucleotide sequence: TGTGCCAGCAGCGAAGACGGCGGGTTGGATACGCAGTATTTT.

Sample share makes this clonotype medium-sized. The library was designed around alpha chains, so this beta chain is a stray read whose abundance carries little weight. CDR3 protein: CAGRGLNTEAFF. The DNA of the CDR3 is TGTGCTGGCAGGGGTTTGAACACTGAAGCTTTCTTT. J is TRBJ1-1 and V is TRBV11-2, with D possibly TRBD1 on 6 matching bases. Germline V gene sequence: CDR1 SGHAT, CDR2 FQNNGV. CDR3 size: 12 residues.

As regards this clonotype: This sequence may be a read error, since a much larger clone differs from it by one base. The conserved final phenylalanine or tryptophan is absent from the CDR3, which likely points to a read error. This beta chain turned up in a library designed for alpha chains; as an off-target read, its abundance says little. The V gene is TRBV28, the J gene TRBJ2-5; 8 bases are shared with TRBD1. Germline V lookup: CDR1 MDHEN, CDR2 SYDVKM. CDR3 length equals 14 residues. V gave up 5 bases and J gave up 4 bases; unmatched junction bases: 6. The CDR3 loop reads CASSDQGALETQYL. CDR3 in DNA: TGTGCCAGCAGTGACCAGGGGGCACTAGAGACCCAGTACTTA.

This clonotype was counted ten times or more. A library prepared for alpha chains yielded this beta chain as an off-target read; its size is of little meaning. The rearrangement links TRBV30 to TRBJ2-1, with 9 bases matching TRBD2. CDR3 length: 16 residues. Germline loops: CDR1 GTSNPN, CDR2 SVGIG (reference sequence). After removal of 5 bases from V and 0 bases from J, the junction contained 8 bases not matched to a gene. CDR3 loop: CAWASGILSSYNEQFF. The CDR3 DNA follows: TGTGCCTGGGCTAGCGGGATACTAAGCTCCTACAATGAGCAGTTCTTC. The full variable domain, completed using reference TRBV30 and TRBJ2-1, is SQTIHQWPATLVQPVGSPLSLECTVEGTSNPNLYWYRQAAGRGLQLLFYSVGIGQISSEVPQNLSASRPQDRQFILSSKKLLLSDSGFYLCAWASGILSSYNEQFFGPGTRLTVL.

This clonotype appeared many times. This beta chain is a stray read from a library made for alpha chains; its abundance is not meaningful. The V and J genes are TRBV20-1 and TRBJ2-1, with 14 bases lining up with TRBD2. In germline, CDR1 is DFQATT, CDR2 SNEGSKA (reference sequence). The CDR3 runs to 16 residues. With 3 bases clipped from V and 4 bases from J, the junction kept 5 bases outside the gene matches. The CDR3 bases are TGCAGTGCTAGCCCGGGGACTAGCGGGAGTTACAATGAGCAGTTCTTC. It specifies CSASPGTSGSYNEQFF.

This clonotype showed up many times. In a library made to pick up alpha chains, this beta chain is a stray read with a size that means little. V and J are TRBV20-1 and TRBJ1-5, with D unclear. The CDR3 runs to 16 residues. Germline V gene lookup returns CDR1 DFQATT and CDR2 SNEGSKA (reference sequence). V lost 0 bases and J lost 10, with 22 bases in between. CDR3 sequence: CSARDPGLSEGKPQHF. The CDR3 nucleotides read TGCAGTGCTAGAGATCCCGGACTATCCGAAGGAAAACCCCAGCATTTT.

Many counts were recorded for this clonotype. This beta chain is a stray sequence in a library constructed for alpha chains; its clone size is not meaningful. This chain joins TRBV6-5 and TRBJ2-5, with D possibly matching TRBD1 (6 bases). Germline CDR1 reads MNHEY; CDR2 reads SVGAGI. V dropped 8 bases and J dropped 0 bases, with 16 bases sitting between them. The CDR3 contains 15 residues. DNA for the CDR3: TGTGCCAGCGCGGGTCGGCAGGGGAACCAAGAGACCCAGTACTTC. Residues: CASAGRQGNQETQYF.

By sample share, this clonotype is medium-sized (0.01 to 0.1%). The size of this beta chain means little, since it is a stray read in a library made for alpha chains. The chain carries TRBV15 and TRBJ2-2; TRBD2 aligns across 7 bases. The V and J ends lost 8 bases and 5 bases, in that order; junction bases with no gene match: 5. CDR3 size: 13 residues. Germline V gene data show CDR1 as LNHNV and CDR2 as YYDKDF (reference sequence). For the CDR3, the DNA is TGTGCCACCGGGACTATGGCGACCGGGGAGCTGTTTTTT. It codes for CATGTMATGELFF.

In this sample, this clonotype turned up a few times. For a library built for alpha chains, this beta chain is a stray read; little rests on its size. CDR3 protein: CASSQYNEQFF. CDR3 DNA: TGCGCCAGCAGCCAGTACAATGAGCAGTTCTTC. The V call is TRBV4-1, the J call TRBJ2-1; D not resolved. The length of the CDR3 is 11 residues. V was clipped by 3 bases and J by 4 bases, with 1 base between them. Germline values: CDR1 MGHRA, CDR2 YSYEKL.

In this sample, this clonotype turned up many times. A library prepared for alpha chains yielded this beta chain as an off-target read; its size is of little meaning. The chain has TRBV4-1 and TRBJ2-3, with D perhaps matching TRBD2 (6 bases). CDR3 size: 17 residues. V shed 4 bases and J shed 2 bases, with 19 bases lying between them. CDR1 and CDR2 from the germline V gene are MGHRA and YSYEKL. The CDR3, as DNA: TGCGCCAGCAGCCGGGGGGTAGCGGTCCAGGTCACAGATACGCAGTATTTT. It specifies CASSRGVAVQVTDTQYF.

A remark on this clonotype: This beta chain is an off-target read within a library intended for alpha chains, so its frequency means little. V gene TRBV3-1 combines with J gene TRBJ2-5; D is uncertain. The CDR3 runs to 16 residues. Germline values: CDR1 LGHDT, CDR2 YNNKEL (reference sequence). Trimming removed 0 bases at V and 5 bases at J, with 16 bases between. The CDR3 bases are TGTGCCAGCAGCCAAGATGACGGAAGGCGAACCGAGACCCAGTACTTC. Protein product: CASSQDDGRRTETQYF.